The 8 T cell receptor beta chains presented below share a single source sample, sequenced in a study of T-cell reconstitution after alpha-beta-depleted transplantation in children. TCRbeta library construction was performed incorporating unique molecular identifiers. TCRdb re-analysed the PCR reads in MiXCR, keeping a single row per CDR3 protein. Of 640,000 or so distinct CDR3 sequences in the sample, roughly 15% were seen once. Sequencing used PBMCs from the stem cell graft donor, obtained from the stem cell graft. The receptor source for this set is a human donor who donated a stem cell graft to a child with acute myeloid leukemia.

The sample holds many counts of this clonotype. CDR3 sequence: CATSDFSGGRYEQYF. DNA for the CDR3: TGTGCCACCAGTGATTTTAGCGGGGGTCGCTACGAGCAGTACTTC. This rearrangement joins TRBV24-1 to TRBJ2-7, with TRBD2 matching 9 bases. Trimming removed 1 base from V and 3 bases from J; junction bases left unmatched: 3. The CDR3 covers 15 residues. Germline V CDR1 and CDR2: KGHDR, SFDVKD.

There are many counts of this clonotype. The V gene is TRBV20-1, the J gene TRBJ2-2; either TRBD1 or TRBD2 may supply D (5 bases each). Per the germline V gene, CDR1 is DFQATT and CDR2 is SNEGSKA (reference sequence). Trimming left V 5 bases short and J 2 bases short, with 15 bases between. CDR3 size: 15 residues. In DNA form, the CDR3 reads TGCAGTGCTCGGGGCGAACCTCTAAACACCGGGGAGCTGTTTTTT. This codes for CSARGEPLNTGELFF.

This chain uses TRBV4-3 with TRBJ1-1, with unresolved D. V lost 0 bases, J lost 3 bases, and 11 bases lay in between. The CDR3 is made up of 15 amino acids. Germline V gene data show CDR1 as LGHNA and CDR2 as YSLEER. This chain's CDR3 is CASSQDEEGDTEAFF. The CDR3 nucleotides are TGCGCCAGCAGCCAAGATGAAGAGGGAGACACTGAAGCTTTCTTT.

This chain connects TRBV7-2 to TRBJ2-3; D ambiguous. The germline V gene has CDR1 SGHTA and CDR2 FQGNSA. There are 13 residues in the CDR3. Trimming stripped 2 bases from V and 5 bases from J, with 8 bases between. For the CDR3, the DNA is TGTGCCAGCAGCTTAACGAATAAAGATACGCAGTATTTT. Residues: CASSLTNKDTQYF.

This clonotype was recorded a few times. The chain couples TRBV12-3 or TRBV12-4 to TRBJ2-1; 10 nucleotides line up with TRBD2. The CDR3 sequence is 16 residues long. Trimming took 0 bases from V and 9 from J; bases not matched to a gene: 8. The CDR3 nucleotides read TGTGCCAGCAGTTTAGCGCGGCTAGCGGGGGCGGGTGAGCAGTTCTTC. Amino acid sequence: CASSLARLAGAGEQFF.

The V and J genes are TRBV7-9 and TRBJ1-2, with 11 bases identical to TRBD1. Germline CDR1 is SEHNR and CDR2 is FQNEAQ (reference sequence). The V gene end was trimmed by 5 bases and the J gene end by 8 bases; junction bases not matched to a gene: 10. This CDR3 is 15 amino acids long. The CDR3 DNA reads as TGTGCCAGCAGCCGATCGGGACAGGGGGACGGAGGCTACACCTTC. This encodes CASSRSGQGDGGYTF.

V and J are TRBV27 and TRBJ2-7; possible D gene TRBD1, 6 bases. The CDR3 totals 13 residues. CDR1 and CDR2 from the germline V gene are MNHEY and SMNVEV (reference sequence). Trimming took 6 bases from V and 4 from J, leaving 13 bases between them. CDR3 residues: CASSYGQNYEQYV. In nucleotides, the CDR3 is TGTGCCAGCAGCTATGGACAGAATTACGAGCAGTACGTC.

The chain combines TRBV7-2 with TRBJ1-5; tentatively, D is TRBD1 (5 bases). CDR3 size: 15 residues. The germline V gene has CDR1 SGHTA and CDR2 FQGNSA. V was cut by 5 bases and J by 4 bases, with 15 bases left in between. CDR3 in DNA: TGTGCCAGCAGCCAAAGTCGGGGGGGTAATCAGCCCCAGCATTTT. This translates into CASSQSRGGNQPQHF.